The 11 T cell receptor beta chains presented below share a single source sample, sequenced in a study of blood T cell repertoires in COVID-19. Only in-frame clones appear in the TCRdb table, and some are missing; sequencing was by immunoSEQ multiplex PCR. The sample has 250,000 to 400,000 clones, about 90% seen once. Input material: peripheral blood. These receptors were obtained from a woman aged 30 to 39 with COVID-19, enrolled during active disease.

The chain combines TRBV30 with TRBJ1-6, with 7 bases that match TRBD1. CDR1 and CDR2 from the germline V gene are GTSNPN and SVGIG (reference sequence). The ends lost 2 bases at V and 4 bases at J; junction bases unmatched: 5. This CDR3 region has 15 residues. Here the CDR3 DNA reads TGTGCCTGGAGTCCCCTGACAGGGTATAATTCACCCCTCCACTTT. This encodes CAWSPLTGYNSPLHF.

The chain combines TRBV6-1 with TRBJ1-1, with a weak D call TRBD1 (6 bases). This CDR3 contains 12 residues. With 1 base removed from V and 10 bases from J, the gap between germline ends came to 10 bases. Per the germline V gene, CDR1 is MNHNS and CDR2 is SASEGT. CDR3 sequence (DNA): TGTGCCAGCAGTGAAGGATTCAGGGGAGCTTTCTTT. This gives the protein CASSEGFRGAFF.

The chain has TRBV9 and TRBJ2-5; 8 bases agree with TRBD1. Germline CDR1 SGDLS, CDR2 YYNGEE. Losses at the gene ends were 4 bases for V and 4 bases for J; bases not matched to a gene: 9. The CDR3 is 15 residues long. CDR3 residues: CASSFRQGIRETQYF. The DNA of the CDR3 is TGTGCCAGCAGCTTCCGACAGGGGATAAGAGAGACCCAGTACTTC.

V is TRBV3-1 (or the pseudogene TRBV3-2) and J is TRBJ1-2, with unresolved D. The length of the CDR3 is 13 residues. The V end was cut by 2 bases, the J end by 8 bases, with 12 bases between. Germline values: CDR1 LGHDT, CDR2 YNNKEL (reference sequence). DNA for the CDR3: TGTGCCAGCAGCCAACCACCGACGGGGGGCTACACCTTC. It codes for CASSQPPTGGYTF.

The chain couples TRBV27 to TRBJ2-7; 7 bases are a match to TRBD1. The ends lost 6 bases at V and 3 bases at J; junction bases unmatched: 14. Germline CDR1 MNHEY, CDR2 SMNVEV (reference sequence). The CDR3 contains 16 residues. CDR3 sequence (DNA): TGTGCCAGCAGGCCCCTAGAGACAGGGAACTACTACGAGCAGTACTTC. Encoded protein: CASRPLETGNYYEQYF.

The chain recombines TRBV7-3 with TRBJ1-1; no reliable D call. The germline CDR1 and CDR2 sequences are SGHTA and FQGTGA. This CDR3 has 15 amino acids. Trimming stripped 5 bases from V and 4 bases from J, with 17 bases between. The CDR3 region has the DNA TGTGCCAGCAGCCCCGCGGGAGGGATTTTCACTGAAGCTTTCTTT. Encoded protein: CASSPAGGIFTEAFF. Full variable domain (missing parts from reference TRBV7-3 and TRBJ1-1): GAGVSQTPSNKVTEKGKYVELRCDPISGHTALYWYRQSLGQGPEFLIYFQGTGAADDSGLPNDRFFAVRPEGSVSTLKIQRTERGDSAVYLCASSPAGGIFTEAFFGQGTRLTVV.

As DNA, the CDR3 is TGCGCCAGCAGCCAAAGGGGACTAGCGGGAGGTACAGATACGCAGTATTTT. It is translated as CASSQRGLAGGTDTQYF. J is TRBJ2-3 and V is TRBV4-1; 15 bases are shared with TRBD2. After removal of 2 bases from V and 3 bases from J, the junction contained 3 bases not matched to a gene. Germline CDR1 is MGHRA and CDR2 is YSYEKL. The CDR3 totals 17 residues.

The DNA for the CDR3 is TGTGCCAGCAGTAGCGGGAGCTGGAACAATGAGCAGTTCTTC. This encodes CASSSGSWNNEQFF. The V call is TRBV9, the J call TRBJ2-1; 9 bases agree with TRBD2. The CDR3 contains 14 residues. Losses at the gene ends were 5 bases for V and 5 bases for J; bases not matched to a gene: 5. CDR1 SGDLS and CDR2 YYNGEE come from the germline V gene.

This chain's CDR3 is CASSQRGHRSYNEQFF. CDR3 in DNA: TGTGCCAGCAGCCAAAGGGGACACAGATCCTACAATGAGCAGTTCTTC. The J gene is TRBJ2-1, the V gene TRBV28; a weak D match, TRBD1 (6 bases). Germline V CDR1 and CDR2: MDHEN, SYDVKM. Trimming left V 6 bases short and J 1 base short, with 16 bases between. This CDR3 spans 16 amino acids.

This chain connects TRBV6-2 or TRBV6-3 to TRBJ2-1; 10 nucleotides align to TRBD2. Germline V gene data show CDR1 as MNHEY and CDR2 as SVGEGT. V lost 4 bases and J lost 0; bases outside the gene matches: 6. The CDR3 spans 17 residues. CDR3: CASSWGPSGSSYNEQFF. The CDR3 region has the DNA TGTGCCAGCAGTTGGGGGCCTAGCGGGAGCTCCTACAATGAGCAGTTCTTC.

CDR3 DNA sequence: TGTGCCAGCAGTTTGTCCGGGGACTACGAGCAGTACTTC. It is translated as CASSLSGDYEQYF. The J gene is TRBJ2-7, the V gene TRBV6-2 or TRBV6-3; D is perhaps TRBD2 (5 bases). The CDR3 has 13 amino acids. V lost 4 bases and J lost 3, with 10 bases in between. Germline CDR1 reads MNHEY; CDR2 reads SVGEGT.